The next 14 T cell receptor beta chains were all read from a single sample in a study of blood T cell repertoires in COVID-19. Sequencing was performed with immunoSEQ multiplex PCR; in TCRdb, only in-frame clones are kept and a portion is missing. The sample holds approximately 200,000 clones; around 86% are singletons and the top ten take almost 4.5%. Sample: peripheral blood. Every receptor here comes from a man aged 50-59 years with acute or convalescent COVID-19.

The DNA of the CDR3 is TGTGCCACCAGCAGAGATGCGTGGACAGTAACCTGGCCTCTTTATGGGGAGCAGTACTTC. This translates into CATSRDAWTVTWPLYGEQYF. The chain combines TRBV15 with TRBJ2-7, with D possibly TRBD1 on 6 matching bases. The CDR3 consists of 20 residues. The V end was cut by 0 bases, the J end by 7 bases, with 31 bases between. Germline CDR1 is LNHNV and CDR2 is YYDKDF (reference sequence).

The chain recombines TRBV5-1 with TRBJ1-1, with D perhaps matching TRBD1 (5 bases). V lost 3 bases to trimming and J lost 0 bases, with 9 bases between them. Looked up from germline, CDR1 is SGHRS and CDR2 is YFSETQ. The CDR3 has 14 residues. The DNA of the CDR3 is TGCGCCAGCAGCTCCCCGGGGGTGAACACTGAAGCTTTCTTT. The encoded protein is CASSSPGVNTEAFF.

The CDR3 protein is CSAGYRGPTGTDTQYF. The CDR3 DNA sequence: TGCAGCGCCGGATACAGGGGCCCCACAGGCACAGATACGCAGTATTTT. J is TRBJ2-3 and V is TRBV29-1; the match to TRBD1 covers 7 bases. The V and J ends lost 7 bases and 1 base, in that order; junction bases with no gene match: 14. The length of the CDR3 is 16 residues. CDR1 is SQVTM and CDR2 is ANQGSEA in the germline V gene.

Only a few counts were recorded for this clone. The V gene is TRBV19, the J gene TRBJ1-1; a weak D match, TRBD1 (6 bases). Germline assignment: CDR1 LNHDA and CDR2 SQIVND (reference sequence). Trimming stripped 10 bases from V and 3 bases from J, with 12 bases between. The CDR3 extends over 12 amino acids. The CDR3 is CATAGGHTEAFF. CDR3 DNA: TGTGCCACCGCGGGGGGGCACACTGAAGCTTTCTTT.

This chain joins TRBV5-1 and TRBJ1-2; TRBD1 might be the D (6 bases). Deletions cut 0 bases from V and 5 bases from J, with 11 bases between. The CDR3 runs to 14 residues. Germline loops: CDR1 SGHRS, CDR2 YFSETQ. CDR3 protein: CASSLVTGPYGYTF. The CDR3 DNA reads as TGCGCCAGCAGCTTGGTTACAGGGCCGTATGGCTACACCTTC. The full variable domain, with the rest looked up from reference TRBV5-1 and TRBJ1-2, is KAGVTQTPRYLIKTRGQQVTLSCSPISGHRSVSWYQQTPGQGLQFLFEYFSETQRNKGNFPGRFSGRQFSNSRSEMNVSTLELGDSALYLCASSLVTGPYGYTFGSGTRLTVV.

This clone was observed a handful of times. This chain links TRBV29-1 with TRBJ2-7; 9 nucleotides line up with TRBD1. The J segment lost 4 bases and the V segment lost 4 bases, leaving 5 bases of the junction unmatched. CDR3 size: 13 residues. CDR1 is SQVTM and CDR2 is ANQGSEA in the germline V gene. The DNA of the CDR3 is TGCAGCGTTGCAGAGACAGGGGGATACGAGCAGTACTTC. Protein product: CSVAETGGYEQYF.

The chain is built from TRBV27 and TRBJ1-2, with TRBD1 matching 9 bases. With V trimmed by 9 bases and J by 4 bases, 6 bases remained unmatched. Germline V gene lookup returns CDR1 MNHEY and CDR2 SMNVEV (reference sequence). This CDR3 region has 13 residues. The CDR3 region has the DNA TGTGCCAGTCGGGACAGGGCCGGCTATGGCTACACCTTC. It codes for CASRDRAGYGYTF.

V usage is TRBV4-1 and J usage is TRBJ2-5; 7 bases agree with TRBD2. Germline V lookup: CDR1 MGHRA, CDR2 YSYEKL. The CDR3 contains 15 residues. The V segment lost 0 bases and the J segment 4 bases; nucleotides outside the gene matches: 5. DNA for the CDR3: TGCGCCAGCAGCCAAGATCGGGGCGGGGGAGAGACCCAGTACTTC. Translation: CASSQDRGGGETQYF.

This clone was seen a handful of times. The chain has TRBV14 and TRBJ1-2, with D possibly being TRBD1 (6 bases). Trimming cost V 5 bases and J 6 bases, with 13 bases left between them. The CDR3 is 13 residues long. In germline, CDR1 is SGHDN, CDR2 FVKESK. CDR3 sequence (DNA): TGTGCCAGCAGCGTACGCACAGGGAATGGCTACACCTTC. This gives the protein CASSVRTGNGYTF.

The chain uses TRBV5-4 and TRBJ1-2, with a possible D match to TRBD1 (6 bases). Germline V lookup: CDR1 SGHNT, CDR2 YYREEE (reference sequence). V was shortened by 4 bases and J by 4 bases, with 14 bases between the two germline ends. The CDR3 covers 14 residues. DNA of the CDR3: TGTGCCAGCAGCGGATACAGGGTTTCCTATGGCTACACCTTC. It specifies CASSGYRVSYGYTF.

The rearrangement links TRBV5-4 to TRBJ1-1, with 8 bases lining up with TRBD1. From germline, CDR1 is SGHNT and CDR2 YYREEE (reference sequence). V shed 7 bases and J 0 bases; nucleotides not matched to a gene: 11. The CDR3 runs 16 residues. The CDR3 DNA reads TGTGCCAGCTGCTACGACAGGGGCCTAATGAACACTGAAGCTTTCTTT. As protein: CASCYDRGLMNTEAFF.

The chain has TRBV11-2 and TRBJ2-7; the D is unclear. V was clipped by 1 base and J by 4 bases, with 8 bases between them. CDR1 is SGHAT, CDR2 FQNNGV, per germline. The CDR3 spans 13 residues. The CDR3 protein is CASSLGGLYEQYF. As DNA, the CDR3 is TGTGCCAGCAGCTTAGGAGGTCTTTACGAGCAGTACTTC.

In its sample, this clone was seen a few times. This chain connects TRBV6-6 to TRBJ2-7; TRBD2 matches 7 bases. V gave up 0 bases and J gave up 4 bases; unmatched junction bases: 9. The CDR3 loop spans 16 amino acids. CDR1 MNHNY and CDR2 SVGAGI come from the germline V gene (reference sequence). The CDR3 DNA reads as TGTGCCAGCAGTTACTCGGGGGGAGGGGCGAGATACGAGCAGTACTTC. Translation: CASSYSGGGARYEQYF.

V gene TRBV2 combines with J gene TRBJ1-1, with TRBD1 as a possible D gene (5 bases). CDR3 length equals 14 residues. Trimming cost V 3 bases and J 5 bases, with 13 bases left between them. Germline lookup yields CDR1 SNHLY and CDR2 FYNNEI. CDR3 amino acids: CASSDRDFWTEAFF. For the CDR3, the DNA is TGTGCCAGCAGTGATAGGGACTTCTGGACTGAAGCTTTCTTT.